The 7 T cell receptor beta chains given below trace back to one sample, sequenced in a study of T cell responses to AZD1222 COVID-19 vaccine. Clones were sequenced by immunoSEQ multiplex PCR, and TCRdb holds only the in-frame ones, with some missing. The sample consists of 100,000 or so clones, 70% to 90% of them appearing once. This specimen was peripheral blood, taken on day 0 of AZD1222 vaccination. These receptors all come from an adult in good health.

The genes are TRBV10-2 and TRBJ1-4, with D unclear. Germline V gene sequence: CDR1 WSHSY, CDR2 SAAADI. The V end lost 2 bases, the J end lost 4 bases, and 5 bases lay between the germline ends. There are 13 residues in the CDR3. In DNA, the CDR3 is TGCGCCAGCAGTGAGGCGCGTAATGAAAAACTGTTTTTT. It codes for CASSEARNEKLFF.

The chain joins TRBV18 to TRBJ1-4; D remains unclear. V was cut by 3 bases and J by 4 bases, with 9 bases left in between. The CDR3 contains 14 residues. Germline CDR1 and CDR2: KGHSH and LQKENI. The CDR3 sequence: CASSPRQDNEKLFF. In DNA, the CDR3 is TGTGCCAGCTCACCTCGGCAGGATAATGAAAAACTGTTTTTT.

The rearrangement links TRBV5-3 to TRBJ2-5; TRBD2 matches at 15 bases. TRBV5-3 is an open reading frame, and its role is uncertain. V lost 5 bases and J lost 5; bases outside the gene matches: 4. This CDR3 is built from 15 residues. CDR3 DNA: TGTGCCAGAAGGGGACTAGCGGGAGGCGGGGAGACCCAGTACTTC. It encodes CARRGLAGGGETQYF.

V and J are TRBV20-1 and TRBJ1-2; 9 bases line up with TRBD1. This CDR3 is built from 15 residues. CDR1 is DFQATT and CDR2 is SNEGSKA in the germline V gene (reference sequence). The junction had 9 bases not matched to a gene; V was cut back by 3 bases and J by 4 bases. This chain's CDR3 is CSASLQGAFSYGYTF. Written as DNA, the CDR3 is TGCAGTGCTAGTTTACAGGGGGCCTTTAGCTATGGCTACACCTTC.

J is TRBJ1-2 and V is TRBV3-1 (or the pseudogene TRBV3-2); perhaps TRBD1 as D (5 bases). Germline V gene lookup returns CDR1 LGHDT and CDR2 YNNKEL (reference sequence). The V end was cut by 0 bases, the J end by 4 bases, with 24 bases between. The CDR3 contains 19 residues. For the CDR3, the DNA is TGTGCCAGCAGCCAAGATCAGATATATTTATCAGGGACGGGCTATGGCTACACCTTC. Amino acids: CASSQDQIYLSGTGYGYTF.

This chain joins TRBV28 and TRBJ1-5; tentative D call: TRBD1 (6 bases). The CDR3 length is 15 residues. Between the trimmed V and J ends, which lost 6 bases and 5 bases, there was a span of 17 bases. Germline values: CDR1 MDHEN, CDR2 SYDVKM. The CDR3 DNA follows: TGTGCCAGCAGCCGCCCGGGGGGGCTGGATCAGCCCCAGCATTTT. Encoded protein: CASSRPGGLDQPQHF.

The chain couples TRBV6-5 to TRBJ2-7; tentatively, D is TRBD1 or TRBD2 (6 bases each). The CDR3 has 14 amino acids. V lost 4 bases to trimming and J lost 6 bases, with 16 bases between them. The germline CDR1 and CDR2 sequences are MNHEY and SVGAGI. This chain's CDR3 is CASSLGARGAEQYF. CDR3 DNA sequence: TGTGCCAGCAGTTTGGGAGCGAGGGGGGCCGAGCAGTACTTC.